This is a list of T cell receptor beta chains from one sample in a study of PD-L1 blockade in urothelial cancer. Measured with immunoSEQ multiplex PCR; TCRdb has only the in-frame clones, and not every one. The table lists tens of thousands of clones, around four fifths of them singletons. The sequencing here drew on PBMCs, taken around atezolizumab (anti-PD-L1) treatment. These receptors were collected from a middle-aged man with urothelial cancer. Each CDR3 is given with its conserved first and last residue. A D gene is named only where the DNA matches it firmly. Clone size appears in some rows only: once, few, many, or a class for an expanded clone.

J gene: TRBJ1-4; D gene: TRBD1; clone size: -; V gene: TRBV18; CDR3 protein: CASSLDRDPNEKLFF; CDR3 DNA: TGTGCCAGCTCCCTTGACAGGGACCCTAATGAAAAACTGTTTTTT
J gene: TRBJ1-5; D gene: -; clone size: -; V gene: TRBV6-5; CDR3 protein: CASSRNAGNQPQHF; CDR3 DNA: TGTGCCAGCAGCCGAAATGCGGGCAATCAGCCCCAGCATTTT
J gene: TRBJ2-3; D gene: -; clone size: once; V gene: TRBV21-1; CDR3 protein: CASSKVGTSRGDTQYF; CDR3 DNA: TGTGCCAGCAGCAAAGTCGGGACGAGCAGGGGTGACACGCAGTATTTT
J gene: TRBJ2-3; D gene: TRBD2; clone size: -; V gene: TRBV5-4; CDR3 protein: CASSSPSGSGTDTQYF; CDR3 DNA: TGTGCCAGCAGCTCACCCAGCGGGAGTGGCACAGATACGCAGTATTTT
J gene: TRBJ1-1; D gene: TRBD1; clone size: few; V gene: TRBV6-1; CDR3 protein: CASKDREDTEAFF; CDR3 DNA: TGTGCCAGTAAAGACAGGGAGGACACTGAAGCTTTCTTT
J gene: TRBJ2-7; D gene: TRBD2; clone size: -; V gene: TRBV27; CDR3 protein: CASSLIAGGPYEQYF; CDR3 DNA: TGTGCCAGCAGTTTAATAGCGGGAGGGCCTTACGAGCAGTACTTC
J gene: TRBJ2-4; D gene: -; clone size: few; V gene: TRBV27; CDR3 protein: CASSPRLQNIQYF; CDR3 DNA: TGTGCCAGCAGTCCGAGGCTGCAAAACATTCAGTACTTC
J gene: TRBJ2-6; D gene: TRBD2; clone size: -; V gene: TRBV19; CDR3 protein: CASSTNRGGRDPSGANVLTF; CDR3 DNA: TGTGCCAGTAGCACAAATAGGGGCGGGAGGGATCCTTCTGGGGCCAACGTCCTGACTTTC
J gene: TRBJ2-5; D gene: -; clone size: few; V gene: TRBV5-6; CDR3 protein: CASSFRGRETQYF; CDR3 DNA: TGTGCCAGCAGCTTCAGGGGACGAGAGACCCAGTACTTC
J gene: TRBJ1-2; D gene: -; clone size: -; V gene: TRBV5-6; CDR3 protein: CASKNSRVSGYTF; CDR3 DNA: TGTGCCAGCAAAAACAGCAGGGTGAGTGGCTACACCTTC
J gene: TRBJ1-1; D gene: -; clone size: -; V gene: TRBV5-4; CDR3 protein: CASSRVAGQAFF; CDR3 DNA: TGTGCCAGCAGCCGAGTAGCAGGGCAAGCTTTCTTT
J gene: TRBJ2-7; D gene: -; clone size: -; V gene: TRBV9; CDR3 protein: CASSVDGDSYEQYF; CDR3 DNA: TGTGCCAGCAGCGTAGACGGTGACTCCTACGAGCAGTACTTC
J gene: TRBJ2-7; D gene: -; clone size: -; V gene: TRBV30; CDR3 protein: CAWSVSTYEQYF; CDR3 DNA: TGTGCCTGGAGTGTATCTACCTACGAGCAGTACTTC
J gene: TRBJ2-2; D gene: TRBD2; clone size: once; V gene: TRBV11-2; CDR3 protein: CASSPISGRATGELFF; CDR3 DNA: TGTGCCAGCAGCCCCATCAGCGGGAGGGCCACCGGGGAGCTGTTTTTT
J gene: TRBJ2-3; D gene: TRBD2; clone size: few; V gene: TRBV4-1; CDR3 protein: CASSQDPLAASTDTQYF; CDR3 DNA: TGCGCCAGCAGCCAAGATCCCCTAGCGGCTAGCACAGATACGCAGTATTTT
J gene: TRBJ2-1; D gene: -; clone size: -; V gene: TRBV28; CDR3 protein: CASALEGLNEQFF; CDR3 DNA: TGTGCCAGCGCCCTGGAGGGACTTAATGAGCAGTTCTTC
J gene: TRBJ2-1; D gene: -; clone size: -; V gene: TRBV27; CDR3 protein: CASRPTGYYNEQFF; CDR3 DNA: TGTGCCAGCAGACCCACAGGGTACTACAATGAGCAGTTCTTC
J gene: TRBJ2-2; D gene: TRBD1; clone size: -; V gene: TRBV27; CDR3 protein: CASVQGAPLLNTGELFF; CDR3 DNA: TGTGCCAGCGTGCAGGGGGCGCCGCTCCTTAACACCGGGGAGCTGTTTTTT
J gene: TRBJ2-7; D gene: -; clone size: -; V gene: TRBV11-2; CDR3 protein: CASSQQGKGQYF; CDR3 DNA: TGTGCCAGCAGCCAACAGGGAAAAGGGCAGTACTTC
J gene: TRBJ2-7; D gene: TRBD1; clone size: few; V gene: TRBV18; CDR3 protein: CASSPRTGFGEQYF; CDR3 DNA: TGTGCCAGCTCACCACGGACAGGGTTTGGCGAGCAGTACTTC
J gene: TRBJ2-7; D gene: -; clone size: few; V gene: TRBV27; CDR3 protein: CASSFSSGYEQYF; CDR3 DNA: TGTGCCAGCAGTTTTAGTTCCGGCTACGAGCAGTACTTC
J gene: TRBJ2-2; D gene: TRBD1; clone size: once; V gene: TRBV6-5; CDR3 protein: CASRVDRGNTGELFF; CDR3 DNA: TGTGCCAGCAGGGTTGACAGGGGCAACACCGGGGAGCTGTTTTTT
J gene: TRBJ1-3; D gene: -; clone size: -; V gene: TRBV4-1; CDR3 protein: CASSQEPGSGNTIYF; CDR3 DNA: TGCGCCAGCAGCCAAGAGCCGGGCTCTGGAAACACCATATATTTT
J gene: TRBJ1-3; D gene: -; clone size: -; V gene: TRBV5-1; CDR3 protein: CASSPGFSGNTIYF; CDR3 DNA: TGCGCCAGCAGCCCGGGGTTCTCTGGAAACACCATATATTTT
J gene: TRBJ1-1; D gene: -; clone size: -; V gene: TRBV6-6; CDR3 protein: CASRDSGSGTEAFF; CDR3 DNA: TGTGCCAGCAGAGATTCAGGATCCGGCACTGAAGCTTTCTTT
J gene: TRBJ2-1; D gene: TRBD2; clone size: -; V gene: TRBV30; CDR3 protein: CAWSEGTSNEQFF; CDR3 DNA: TGTGCCTGGAGTGAAGGGACTAGCAATGAGCAGTTCTTC
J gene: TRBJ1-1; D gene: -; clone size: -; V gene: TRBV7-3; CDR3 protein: CASSLSRNTEAFF; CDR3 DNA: TGTGCCAGCAGCTTGTCCAGGAACACTGAAGCTTTCTTT
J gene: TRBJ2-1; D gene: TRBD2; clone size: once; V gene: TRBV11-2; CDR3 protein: CASTPGGGPINEQFF; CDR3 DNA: TGTGCCAGCACCCCGGGGGGAGGGCCTATCAATGAGCAGTTCTTC
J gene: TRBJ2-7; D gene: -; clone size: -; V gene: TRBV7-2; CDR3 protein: CASSLEQGRAYEQYF; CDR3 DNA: TGTGCCAGCAGCTTAGAACAGGGTAGGGCCTACGAGCAGTACTTC
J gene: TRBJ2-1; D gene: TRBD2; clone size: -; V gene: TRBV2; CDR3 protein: CASSEEGLAVHEQFF; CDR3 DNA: TGTGCCAGCAGTGAAGAAGGACTAGCAGTCCATGAGCAGTTCTTC
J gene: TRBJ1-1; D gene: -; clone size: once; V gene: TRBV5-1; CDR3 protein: CASSLVGGDTEAFF; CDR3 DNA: TGCGCCAGCAGCTTGGTAGGGGGGGACACTGAAGCTTTCTTT
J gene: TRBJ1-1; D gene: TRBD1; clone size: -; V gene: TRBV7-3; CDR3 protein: CASSLTGQTNTEAFF; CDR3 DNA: TGTGCCAGCAGCTTGACGGGACAGACAAACACTGAAGCTTTCTTT
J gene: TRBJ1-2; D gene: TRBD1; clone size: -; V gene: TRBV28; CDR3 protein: CASSWPGQDYGYTF; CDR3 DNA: TGTGCCAGCAGTTGGCCGGGACAGGACTATGGCTACACCTTC
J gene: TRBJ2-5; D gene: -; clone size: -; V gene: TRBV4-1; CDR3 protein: CASSQGVQLQETQYF; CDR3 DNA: TGCGCCAGCAGCCAAGGGGTACAGTTACAAGAGACCCAGTACTTC
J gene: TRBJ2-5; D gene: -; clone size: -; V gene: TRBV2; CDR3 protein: CASREGPFETQYF; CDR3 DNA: TGTGCCAGCAGAGAGGGTCCCTTCGAGACCCAGTACTTC
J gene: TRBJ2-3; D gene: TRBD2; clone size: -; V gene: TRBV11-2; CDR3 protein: CASSLASGRNTDTQYF; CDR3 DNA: TGTGCCAGCAGCTTAGCTAGCGGCCGGAACACAGATACGCAGTATTTT
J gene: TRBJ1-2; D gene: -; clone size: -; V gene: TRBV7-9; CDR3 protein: CASSTGQVNYGYTF; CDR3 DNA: TGTGCCAGCAGCACCGGACAAGTTAACTATGGCTACACCTTC
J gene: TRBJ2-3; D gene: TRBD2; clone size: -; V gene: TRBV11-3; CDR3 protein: CASSLGGLAQDTQYF; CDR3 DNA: TGTGCCAGCAGCCTCGGGGGACTAGCGCAGGATACGCAGTATTTT
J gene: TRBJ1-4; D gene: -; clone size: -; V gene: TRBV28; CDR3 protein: CASSSAGVSEKLFF; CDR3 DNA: TGTGCCAGCAGCTCAGCCGGGGTTAGCGAAAAACTGTTTTTT
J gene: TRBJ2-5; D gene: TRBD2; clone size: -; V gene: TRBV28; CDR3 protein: CASSRGTSGETQYF; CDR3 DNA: TGTGCCAGCAGCCGCGGGACTAGCGGGGAGACCCAGTACTTC
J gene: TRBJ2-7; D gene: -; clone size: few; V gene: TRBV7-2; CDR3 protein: CASSLAATGAYEQYF; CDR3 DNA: TGTGCCAGCAGCTTAGCGGCGACTGGAGCCTACGAGCAGTACTTC
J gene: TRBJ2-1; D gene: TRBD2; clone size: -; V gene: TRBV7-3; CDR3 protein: CASSLRGSVGAGEQFF; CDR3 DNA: TGTGCCAGCAGCTTGCGCGGGAGTGTCGGAGCGGGTGAGCAGTTCTTC
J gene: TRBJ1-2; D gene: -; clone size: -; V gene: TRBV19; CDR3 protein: CASSINPPSYGYTF; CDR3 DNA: TGTGCCAGTAGTATTAACCCCCCCAGCTATGGCTACACCTTC
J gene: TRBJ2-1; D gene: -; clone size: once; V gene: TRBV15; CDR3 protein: CATSRDPRGNNEQFF; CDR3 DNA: TGTGCCACCAGCAGAGATCCGCGAGGAAACAATGAGCAGTTCTTC
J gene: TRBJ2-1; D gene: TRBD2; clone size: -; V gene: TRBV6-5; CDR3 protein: CASSYGLASSYNEQFF; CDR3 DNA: TGTGCCAGCAGTTACGGACTAGCGAGCTCTTACAATGAGCAGTTCTTC
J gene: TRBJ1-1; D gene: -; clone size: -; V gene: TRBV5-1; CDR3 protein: CASSFGGGRTEAFF; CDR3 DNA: TGCGCCAGCAGCTTTGGTGGGGGCAGGACTGAAGCTTTCTTT
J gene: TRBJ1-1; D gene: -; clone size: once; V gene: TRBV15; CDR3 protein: CATSRARAMGAEAFF; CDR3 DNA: TGTGCCACCAGCAGAGCTAGGGCGATGGGAGCTGAAGCTTTCTTT
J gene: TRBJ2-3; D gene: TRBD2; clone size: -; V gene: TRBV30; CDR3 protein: CAWGPTLRGLADVTDTQYF; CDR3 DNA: TGTGCCTGGGGACCTACTCTCCGGGGACTAGCGGATGTCACAGATACGCAGTATTTT
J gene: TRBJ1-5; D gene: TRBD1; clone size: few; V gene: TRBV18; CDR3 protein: CASSPPGQGVRQPQHF; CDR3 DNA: TGTGCCAGCTCACCCCCGGGACAGGGAGTGAGGCAGCCCCAGCATTTT
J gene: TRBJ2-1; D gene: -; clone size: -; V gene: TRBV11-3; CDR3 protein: CASSLAGTPSHNEQFF; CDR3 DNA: TGTGCCAGCAGCCTTGCAGGGACTCCTAGCCACAATGAGCAGTTCTTC
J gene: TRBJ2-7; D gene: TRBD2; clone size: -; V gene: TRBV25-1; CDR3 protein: CASSEYPRTSGRGYEQYF; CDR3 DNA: TGTGCCAGCAGTGAATATCCTCGGACTAGCGGGAGGGGCTACGAGCAGTACTTC
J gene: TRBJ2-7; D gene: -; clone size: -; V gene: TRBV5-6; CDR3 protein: CAQHKVGRMGASCYEQYF; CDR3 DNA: TGTGCCCAGCATAAGGTAGGTAGAATGGGGGCTAGTTGCTACGAGCAGTACTTC
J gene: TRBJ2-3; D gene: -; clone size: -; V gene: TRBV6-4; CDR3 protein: CASSDGEADTQYF; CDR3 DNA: TGTGCCAGCAGTGACGGGGAGGCAGATACGCAGTATTTT
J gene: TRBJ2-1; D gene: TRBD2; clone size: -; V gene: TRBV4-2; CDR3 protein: CASSQDLSSGRANEQFF; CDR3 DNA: TGTGCCAGCAGCCAAGACTTGTCCAGCGGGAGGGCCAATGAGCAGTTCTTC
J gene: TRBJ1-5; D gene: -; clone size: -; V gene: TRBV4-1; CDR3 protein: CASSQEGSGLHQPQHF; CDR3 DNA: TGCGCCAGCAGCCAAGAAGGGTCGGGACTACATCAGCCCCAGCATTTT
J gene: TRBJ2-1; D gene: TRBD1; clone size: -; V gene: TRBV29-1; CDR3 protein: CSVEAPTGVSGEQFF; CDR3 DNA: TGCAGCGTTGAAGCCCCCACAGGGGTGTCAGGGGAGCAGTTCTTC
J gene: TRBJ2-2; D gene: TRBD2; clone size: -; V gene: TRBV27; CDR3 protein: CASSFIAGYANTGELFF; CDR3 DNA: TGTGCCAGCAGTTTCATAGCGGGTTACGCGAACACCGGGGAGCTGTTTTTT
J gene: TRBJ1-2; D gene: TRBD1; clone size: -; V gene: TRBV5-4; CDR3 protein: CASSLGGQVYGYTF; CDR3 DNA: TGTGCCAGCAGCTTGGGTGGACAGGTATATGGCTACACCTTC
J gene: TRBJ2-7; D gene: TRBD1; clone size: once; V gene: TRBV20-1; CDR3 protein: CSIRQGYEQYF; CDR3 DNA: TGCAGCATTAGACAGGGGTACGAGCAGTACTTC